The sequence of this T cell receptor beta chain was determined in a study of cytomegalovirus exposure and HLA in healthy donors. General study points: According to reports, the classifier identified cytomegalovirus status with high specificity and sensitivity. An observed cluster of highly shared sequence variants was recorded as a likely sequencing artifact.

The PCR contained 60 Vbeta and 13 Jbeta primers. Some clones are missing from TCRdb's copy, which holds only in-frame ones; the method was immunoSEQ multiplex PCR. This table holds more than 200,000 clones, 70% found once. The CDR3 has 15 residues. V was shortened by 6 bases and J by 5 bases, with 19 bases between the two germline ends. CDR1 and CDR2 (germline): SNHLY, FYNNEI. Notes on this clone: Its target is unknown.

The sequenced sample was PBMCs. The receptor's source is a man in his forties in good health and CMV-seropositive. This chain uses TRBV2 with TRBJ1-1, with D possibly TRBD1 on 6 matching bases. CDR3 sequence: CASRSPTGSGTEAFF. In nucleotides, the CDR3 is TGTGCCAGCAGGTCACCAACAGGGTCGGGGACTGAAGCTTTCTTT.